This is a list of T cell receptor beta chains from one sample in a study of blood T cell repertoires in COVID-19. Data came from immunoSEQ multiplex PCR; TCRdb stores just in-frame clones and leaves some out. The table records under 300,000 clones, around 88% of them present only once. Sequenced input: peripheral blood. Every receptor here comes from an elderly man with acute or convalescent COVID-19. The CDR3 runs from the conserved cysteine through the conserved F or W. Fields, in order: V gene, clone size, J gene, D gene, CDR3 protein, CDR3 DNA. D genes are given only for firm matches. Size tells how often a clone was seen (once, few, many) or the class of an expanded clone, and some rows leave it out.

>TRBV28|once|TRBJ1-1|NA
CASSLPTGGTEAFF
TGTGCCAGCAGCCTCCCGACGGGGGGCACTGAAGCTTTCTTT
>TRBV15|NA|TRBJ1-4|TRBD1
CATTRTGGAGSEKLFF
TGTGCCACCACCCGGACAGGGGGCGCGGGTAGTGAAAAACTGTTTTTT
>TRBV21-1|NA|TRBJ2-1|NA
CATNDPGHNYGASNEQFF
TGTGCCACCAACGATCCGGGACACAATTACGGGGCCTCCAATGAGCAGTTCTTC
>TRBV7-8|NA|TRBJ2-7|NA
CASSQEAPPSYEQYF
TGTGCCAGCAGCCAAGAGGCGCCACCTTCCTACGAGCAGTACTTC
>TRBV6-5|NA|TRBJ2-1|TRBD2
CASSYRTSGRGEQFF
TGTGCCAGCAGTTACCGGACTAGCGGGAGGGGAGAGCAGTTCTTC
>TRBV6-6|NA|TRBJ1-2|NA
CASSPIPLRGPGYGYTF
TGTGCCAGCAGTCCCATCCCTCTCAGGGGCCCCGGGTATGGCTACACCTTC
>TRBV12-3/TRBV12-4|NA|TRBJ1-2|TRBD1
CASSLVQGFGYTF
TGTGCCAGCAGTTTAGTACAGGGGTTTGGCTACACCTTC
>TRBV19|NA|TRBJ2-3|NA
CASSISSSTDTQYF
TGTGCCAGTAGTATCTCCAGTAGCACAGATACGCAGTATTTT
>TRBV5-5|NA|TRBJ1-5|NA
CASSERHSNQPQHF
TGTGCCAGCAGCGAGAGACATAGCAATCAGCCCCAGCATTTT
>TRBV10-3|NA|TRBJ2-7|TRBD1
CATAGTGAYEQYF
TGTGCCACCGCGGGGACAGGGGCCTACGAGCAGTACTTC
>TRBV19|NA|TRBJ1-1|TRBD1
CASSYPGGNTEAFF
TGTGCCAGTAGTTATCCAGGGGGCAACACTGAAGCTTTCTTT
>TRBV7-2|NA|TRBJ1-3|TRBD1
CASSVRTGAGNTIYF
TGTGCCAGCAGCGTCAGGACAGGGGCTGGAAACACCATATATTTT
>TRBV7-2|few|TRBJ1-5|TRBD1
CASSPSGGSYQPQHF
TGTGCCAGCAGCCCCTCAGGGGGATCTTATCAGCCCCAGCATTTT
>TRBV18|once|TRBJ2-1|TRBD2
CASSPRSGSLSEQFF
TGTGCCAGCTCACCACGAAGCGGGAGTTTATCTGAGCAGTTCTTC
>TRBV25-1|NA|TRBJ1-5|NA
CASSEGGRQPQHF
TGTGCCAGCAGTGAGGGGGGAAGGCAGCCCCAGCATTTT
>TRBV7-3|few|TRBJ1-4|NA
CASSPGVLGGEKLFF
TGTGCCAGCAGCCCCGGGGTCCTTGGCGGTGAAAAACTGTTTTTT
>TRBV5-6|NA|TRBJ1-1|NA
CASSPGVNTEAFF
TGTGCCAGCAGCCCCGGGGTGAACACTGAAGCTTTCTTT
>TRBV18|NA|TRBJ2-1|NA
CASSPALSSYNEQFF
TGTGCCAGCTCACCAGCTCTCAGCTCCTACAATGAGCAGTTCTTC
>TRBV6-5|NA|TRBJ1-1|NA
CASTQGLGTEAFF
TGTGCCAGCACCCAGGGCTTAGGGACTGAAGCTTTCTTT
>TRBV28|NA|TRBJ2-1|NA
CASSGGTRSYNEQFF
TGTGCCAGCAGTGGAGGGACCCGCTCCTACAATGAGCAGTTCTTC
>TRBV7-8|NA|TRBJ2-2|NA
CASSPTGRTGELFF
TGTGCCAGCAGCCCGACAGGGAGGACCGGGGAGCTGTTTTTT
>TRBV10-3|few|TRBJ2-2|TRBD1
CAIRQGESTGELFF
TGTGCCATTAGACAGGGAGAGAGCACCGGGGAGCTGTTTTTT
>TRBV7-9|NA|TRBJ1-4|TRBD1
CASGRSGTVFSTNEKLFF
TGTGCCAGTGGAAGATCCGGGACAGTCTTTTCAACTAATGAAAAACTGTTTTTT
>TRBV18|NA|TRBJ1-1|NA
CASSPPSGFSTEAFF
TGTGCCAGCTCACCACCGTCGGGGTTCAGCACTGAAGCTTTCTTT
>TRBV5-1|once|TRBJ2-1|NA
CASSATGLTYNEQFF
TGCGCCAGCAGCGCGACGGGACTCACCTACAATGAGCAGTTCTTC
>TRBV9|NA|TRBJ2-7|NA
CASSIGTLPTYEQYF
TGTGCCAGCAGCATCGGGACTTTACCTACCTACGAGCAGTACTTC
>TRBV6-5|NA|TRBJ1-1|NA
CASRRDMNTEAFF
TGTGCCAGCAGAAGGGACATGAACACTGAAGCTTTCTTT
>TRBV4-3|NA|TRBJ2-1|TRBD2
CASSQWTSGVYNEQFF
TGCGCCAGCAGCCAGTGGACTAGCGGGGTGTACAATGAGCAGTTCTTC